The present TCR beta chain was sequenced within a study of blood T cells in healthy people across ages. Study results and limitations: No conclusive comparison of naive versus antigen-experienced cells was possible with unsorted PBMCs. Estimated diversity, derived from one million T cells, was regarded as an underestimate.

This clonotype has only a few counts. Its matching antigen is unknown. The second PCR ran roughly 6 to 12 cycles with a sample-barcoded 5' primer and J-beta primers. MiXCR was run by TCRdb on the 5' RACE reads, yielding one entry per CDR3 protein. The table records 1.2 million to 1.5 million distinct CDR3 sequences, about 43% of them present only once. Trimming stripped 8 bases from V and 8 bases from J, with 15 bases between. The CDR3 consists of 12 residues. In germline, CDR1 is SNHLY, CDR2 FYNNEI. The chain has TRBV2 and TRBJ1-2; D not certain. The source material was blood. This clonotype was sampled from a woman aged 18 to 35 in good health. CDR3 in amino acids: CASEDGVLGYTF. In nucleotides, the CDR3 is TGTGCCAGCGAGGATGGGGTTCTCGGCTACACCTTC.